This T cell receptor beta chain was identified in a study of shared clonotypes between healthy human individuals. CD4+ cells underwent separation, giving CD45RA+ naive and CD45RA-negative memory subsets. The repertoire was sequenced with immunoSEQ multiplex PCR; TCRdb's copy has only in-frame clones and lacks some. The sample records roughly 1.4 million clones, approximately 98.5% being singletons. The germline V gene has CDR1 ENHRY and CDR2 SYGVKD. V dropped 0 bases and J dropped 10 bases, with 19 bases sitting between them. The CDR3 covers 16 residues. The V call is TRBV10-3, the J call TRBJ2-1; D possibly corresponds to TRBD1 (5 bases). This clonotype was obtained from a man aged 25-40 years in good health. The sequenced material came from naive CD4+ T cells sorted from blood. This sample's subset: CD45RA+ positively selected. The CDR3 is CAISESGRTTNEEQFF. For the CDR3, the DNA is TGTGCCATCAGTGAGTCGGGGCGGACCACCAATGAGGAGCAGTTCTTC.